This T cell receptor (beta chain) is from a study of beta chain features in type 1 diabetes. This CDR3 has 14 amino acids. V was trimmed by 3 bases and J by 5 bases, leaving 14 bases between them. CDR1 and CDR2 (germline): SGHVS, FQNEAQ. CD45RO/CCR7/CD25/CD127/CD95/CD27 staining was used to isolate CD4+ naive, central memory, regulatory and stem cell-like memory cells by sorting. Study-level points and caveats: A PCR bias possibly favoring shorter templates would apply equally to patients and controls.

This clone was seen at least ten times. The antigen remains undetermined. Expressed TCRB transcripts got sequenced, as all isolated RNA was reverse transcribed. Only in-frame clones appear in the TCRdb table, and some are missing; sequencing was by immunoSEQ multiplex PCR. The data contain some 200,000 clones, under 13% of them singletons. The chain carries TRBV7-8 and TRBJ2-7; unclear D gene. The TCR was taken from a man younger than 35 in good health. Sequencing was carried out using central memory CD4+ T cells from blood. CDR3 DNA sequence: TGTGCCAGCAGCTTCGAAATGATCAGGAACGAGCAGTACTTC. Protein: CASSFEMIRNEQYF.